The 12 T cell receptor beta chains reported below all come from one sample, sequenced in a study of CD8+ T cells in alopecia areata. RNA, once extracted, was reverse transcribed into cDNA for use as the sequencing template. Only in-frame clones appear in the TCRdb table, and some are missing; sequencing was by immunoSEQ multiplex PCR. This table holds around 100,000 clones with no singletons; the top ten claim about 18%. Material: lesional skin. These TCRs come from a C3H/HeJ mouse with alopecia areata. The MHC haplotype of the strain is H2-k.

This clone has more than one count but fewer than ten. The genes and germline here are from mouse. The read stops 4 residues short of the end of the CDR3; the missing end is completed from the germline J gene. V and J are TRBV13-3 and TRBJ2-3, with 12 bases lining up with TRBD1. The CDR3 runs 17 residues. With V trimmed by 5 bases and J by 0 bases, 7 bases remained unmatched. Germline values: CDR1 NNHDY, CDR2 SYVADS. CDR3 DNA, as far as it was read: TGTGCCAGCAGCACTCCGGGACAGGGGGCGAGTGCAGAA. It is translated as CASSTPGQGASAE. The CDR3 in full is CASSTPGQGASAETLYF.

This clone was observed at least ten times. The gene names here belong to mouse. The CDR3 DNA, read in part, is TGTGCCAGCAGTGATGCAGACTGGGGGCACTAT. Amino acids: CASSDADWGHY. The whole CDR3 is CASSDADWGHYEQYF. The gene calls are TRBV13-3 and TRBJ2-7, with TRBD2 matching over 9 bases. Read sequence stops 4 residues before the CDR3 end, and the germline J gene provides the missing end. CDR1 NNHDY and CDR2 SYVADS come from the germline V gene. V gave up 0 bases and J gave up 3 bases; unmatched junction bases: 4. This CDR3 contains 15 residues.

Note on this clone: Gene and germline names: mouse. The CDR3 extends 4 residues past the end of the read, so its final part is completed from the germline J gene. This rearrangement joins TRBV19 to TRBJ1-1, with D perhaps matching TRBD1 (6 bases). The CDR3 loop spans 13 amino acids. Germline V gives CDR1 FNHDT, CDR2 SITEND (reference sequence). CDR3 DNA, as far as it was read: TGTGCCAGCAGTACTAGGGACAAAACA. Its translation: CASSTRDKT. The entire CDR3 protein reads CASSTRDKTEVFF.

This clone was counted between two and nine times. Gene and germline names: mouse. The read terminates 4 residues ahead of where the CDR3 ends, so the germline J gene completes it. The chain links TRBV13-2 to TRBJ2-5; TRBD1 matches at 10 bases. CDR3 size: 17 residues. Germline trimming cut 3 bases from V and 2 bases from J; bases unmatched to any gene: 9. The germline CDR1 and CDR2 sequences are NNHNN and SYGAGS (reference sequence). The CDR3 spells CASGGPGQGIFQDTQYF. The CDR3 DNA, read in part, is TGTGCCAGCGGTGGTCCGGGACAGGGGATCTTCCAAGAC.

This clone was seen repeatedly, ten times or more. Germline and genes here are mouse. CDR3 sequence reads: CASSADRGNQDTQYF. The sequenced part of the CDR3 DNA is TGTGCCAGCAGTGCCGACAGGGGTAACCAAGAC. The V call is TRBV13-3, the J call TRBJ2-5; 8 bases match TRBD1. The read ends 4 residues shy of where the CDR3 ends; the end is completed using the germline J gene. Per germline, CDR1 NNHDY and CDR2 SYVADS. V trimming: 3 bases; J trimming: 0 bases; junction bases outside the gene matches: 3. The CDR3 is 15 amino acids.

Only a few counts were recorded for this clone. Mouse germline and gene names are used. The CDR3 bases that were read are TGTGCCAGCAGTTCACTCCGGGACAGGGTGGAT. As protein: CASSSLRDRVD. The entire CDR3 protein is CASSSLRDRVDEQYF. J is TRBJ2-7 and V is TRBV19, with TRBD1 matching 9 bases. The read stops 4 residues short of the end of the CDR3; the missing end is completed from the germline J gene. Looked up from germline, CDR1 is FNHDT and CDR2 is SITEND (reference sequence). The CDR3 covers 15 residues.

This clone was detected only a few times. TCRdb lists a protein that is different at residue 11 from the translated DNA; the protein given here uses the DNA translation. Any gene name here is a mouse gene name. The read falls 3 residues short of the CDR3 end, and the missing part is taken from the germline J gene. This same CDR3 is encoded by further DNA sequences in the sample. The chain uses TRBV19 and TRBJ1-6, with 10 positions matching TRBD1. TRBJ1-6 is an ORF, and what it does is uncertain. J gave up 7 bases and V 5 bases, and 3 bases lay outside the gene matches. Germline V lookup: CDR1 FNHDT, CDR2 SITEND (reference sequence). The length of the CDR3 is 14 residues. Partial CDR3 DNA: TGTGCCAGCAGCCGACAGGGGGCCAATTCGCCC. Translated, it gives CASSRQGANSP. The full CDR3 is CASSRQGANSPLYF.

This clone was picked up a small number of times. Mouse germline and gene names are used. The DNA ends 4 residues before the CDR3 does, and the rest of the CDR3 is filled in from the germline J gene. The chain uses TRBV13-3 and TRBJ2-4, with D maybe TRBD2 (7 bases). This CDR3 has 14 amino acids. Germline CDR1 is NNHDY and CDR2 is SYVADS. Trimming stripped 7 bases from V and 1 base from J, with 13 bases between. The CDR3 loop reads CASWGARGQNTLYF. Incomplete CDR3 DNA: TGTGCCAGCTGGGGGGCCCGAGGTCAAAAC.

Points on this clone: The listed genes are named as in mouse. The CDR3 end falls 4 residues outside the read, so it is completed with the germline J gene. The chain carries TRBV13-1 and TRBJ2-3; D unresolved. V lost 0 bases, J lost 0 bases, and 8 bases lay in between. CDR1 and CDR2 from the germline V gene are NSHNY and SYGAGN. This CDR3 is 15 amino acids long. CDR3 DNA (partial): TGTGCCAGCAGTGATGCACCTACTAGTGCAGAA. It encodes CASSDAPTSAE. The complete CDR3 protein is CASSDAPTSAETLYF.

This clone came up a few times. Mouse names are used for the genes. The CDR3 end lies 4 residues beyond the end of the read and is filled in from the germline J gene. The chain employs TRBV13-3 and TRBJ1-1; D unresolved. Trimming removed 2 bases from V and 0 bases from J, with 5 bases in between. CDR1 is NNHDY, CDR2 SYVADS, per germline. CDR3 length: 13 residues. CDR3 amino acids: CASSDLANTEVFF. The DNA read from the CDR3 is TGTGCCAGCAGTGACCTCGCAAACACA.

Points on this clone: Each gene name is a mouse one. The sequenced fragment ends 4 residues before the CDR3 boundary, so the rest is inferred from the germline J gene. This chain joins TRBV13-1 and TRBJ2-4, with TRBD1 identical over 12 bases. Germline CDR1 is NSHNY and CDR2 is SYGAGN. V trimming: 4 bases; J trimming: 3 bases; junction bases outside the gene matches: 3. This CDR3 is built from 15 residues. The sequenced CDR3 bases are TGTGCCAGCAGTCCCGGGACAGGGGGCCAAAAC. Translation gives CASSPGTGGQN. Given in full, the CDR3 is CASSPGTGGQNTLYF.

This clone was seen a handful of times. The gene names here belong to mouse. From the germline J gene comes the end of the CDR3, since the read stops 4 residues before it. This sequence joins TRBV1 and TRBJ2-1, with TRBD1 matching over 9 bases. CDR1 and CDR2 from the germline V gene are NSQYPW and LRSPGD (reference sequence). Trimming removed 4 bases from V and 5 bases from J; junction bases left unmatched: 12. This CDR3 spans 17 amino acids. The CDR3 spells CTCSVGPQRDRDAEQFF. The sequenced CDR3 bases are TGCACCTGCAGTGTGGGGCCCCAACGGGACAGGGATGCT.